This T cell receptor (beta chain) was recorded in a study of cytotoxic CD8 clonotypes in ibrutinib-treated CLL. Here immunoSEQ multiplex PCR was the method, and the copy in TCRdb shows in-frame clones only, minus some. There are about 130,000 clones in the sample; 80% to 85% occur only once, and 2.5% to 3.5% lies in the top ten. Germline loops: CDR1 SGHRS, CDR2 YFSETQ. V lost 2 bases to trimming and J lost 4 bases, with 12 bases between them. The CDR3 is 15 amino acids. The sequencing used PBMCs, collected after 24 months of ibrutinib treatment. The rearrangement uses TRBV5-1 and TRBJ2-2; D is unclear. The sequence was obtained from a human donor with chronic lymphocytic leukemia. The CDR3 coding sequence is TGCGCCAGCAGCTTCGTGACTCCGGGCACCGGGGAGCTGTTTTTT. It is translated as CASSFVTPGTGELFF. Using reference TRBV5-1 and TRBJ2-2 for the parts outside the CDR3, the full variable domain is KAGVTQTPRYLIKTRGQQVTLSCSPISGHRSVSWYQQTPGQGLQFLFEYFSETQRNKGNFPGRFSGRQFSNSRSEMNVSTLELGDSALYLCASSFVTPGTGELFFGEGSRLTVL.